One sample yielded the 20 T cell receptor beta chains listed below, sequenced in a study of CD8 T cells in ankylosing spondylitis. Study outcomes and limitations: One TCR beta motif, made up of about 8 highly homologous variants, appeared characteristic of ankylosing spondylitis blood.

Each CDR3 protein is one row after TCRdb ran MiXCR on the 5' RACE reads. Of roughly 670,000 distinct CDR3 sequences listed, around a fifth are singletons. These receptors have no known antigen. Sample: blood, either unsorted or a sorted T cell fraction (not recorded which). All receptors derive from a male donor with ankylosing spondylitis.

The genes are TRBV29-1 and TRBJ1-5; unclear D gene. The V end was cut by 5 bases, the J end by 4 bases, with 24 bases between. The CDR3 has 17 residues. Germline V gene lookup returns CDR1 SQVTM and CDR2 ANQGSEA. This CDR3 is CSVRRTRTPFQNQPQHF. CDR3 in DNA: TGCAGCGTTAGGCGGACCCGAACCCCTTTCCAAAATCAGCCCCAGCATTTT.

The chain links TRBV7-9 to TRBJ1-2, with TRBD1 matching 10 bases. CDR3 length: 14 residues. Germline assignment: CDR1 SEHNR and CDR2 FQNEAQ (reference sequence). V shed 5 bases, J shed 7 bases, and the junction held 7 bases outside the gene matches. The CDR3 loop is CASSTDGTGAGYTF. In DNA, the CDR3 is TGTGCCAGCAGCACCGACGGGACAGGGGCTGGCTACACCTTC.

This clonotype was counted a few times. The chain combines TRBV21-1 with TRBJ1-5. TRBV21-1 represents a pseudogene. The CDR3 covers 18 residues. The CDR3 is CASSPAGASPYSNQPQHF. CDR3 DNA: TGTGCCAGCAGCCCCGCCGGCGCCAGTCCCTATAGCAATCAGCCCCAGCATTTT.

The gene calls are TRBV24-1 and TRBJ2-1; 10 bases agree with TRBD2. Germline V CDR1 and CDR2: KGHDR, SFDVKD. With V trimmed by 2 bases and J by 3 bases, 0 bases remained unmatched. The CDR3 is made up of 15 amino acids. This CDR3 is CATSDSSGSYNEQFF. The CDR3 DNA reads TGTGCCACCAGTGATTCTAGCGGGAGCTACAATGAGCAGTTCTTC.

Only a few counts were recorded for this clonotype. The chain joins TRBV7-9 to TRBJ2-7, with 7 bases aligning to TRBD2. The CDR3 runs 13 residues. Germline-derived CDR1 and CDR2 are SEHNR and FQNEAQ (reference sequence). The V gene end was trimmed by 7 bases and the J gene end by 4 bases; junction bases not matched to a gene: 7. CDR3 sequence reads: CASMGGPKYEQYF. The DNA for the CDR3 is TGTGCCAGCATGGGAGGGCCTAAGTACGAGCAGTACTTC.

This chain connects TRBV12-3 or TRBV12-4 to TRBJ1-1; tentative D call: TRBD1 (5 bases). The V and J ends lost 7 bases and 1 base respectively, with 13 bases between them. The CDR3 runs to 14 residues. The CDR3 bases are TGTGCCAGCACCCCGGGACTTAGGAACACTGAAGCTTTCTTT. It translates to CASTPGLRNTEAFF.

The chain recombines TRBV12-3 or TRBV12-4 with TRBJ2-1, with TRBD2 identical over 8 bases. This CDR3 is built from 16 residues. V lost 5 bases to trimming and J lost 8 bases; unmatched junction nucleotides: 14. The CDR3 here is CASSPRGSGSRYEQFF. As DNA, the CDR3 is TGTGCCAGCAGTCCCAGGGGAAGCGGGAGTAGGTATGAGCAGTTCTTC.

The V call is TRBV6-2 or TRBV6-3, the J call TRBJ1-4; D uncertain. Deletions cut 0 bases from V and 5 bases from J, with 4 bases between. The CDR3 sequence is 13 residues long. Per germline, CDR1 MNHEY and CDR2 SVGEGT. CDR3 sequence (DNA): TGTGCCAGCAGTTACTCGGGGAATGAAAAACTGTTTTTT. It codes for CASSYSGNEKLFF.

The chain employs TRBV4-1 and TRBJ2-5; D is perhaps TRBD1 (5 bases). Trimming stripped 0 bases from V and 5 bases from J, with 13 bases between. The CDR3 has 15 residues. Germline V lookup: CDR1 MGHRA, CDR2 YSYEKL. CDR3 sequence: CASSQDGAARETQYF. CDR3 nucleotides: TGCGCCAGCAGCCAAGATGGGGCAGCGAGGGAGACCCAGTACTTC.

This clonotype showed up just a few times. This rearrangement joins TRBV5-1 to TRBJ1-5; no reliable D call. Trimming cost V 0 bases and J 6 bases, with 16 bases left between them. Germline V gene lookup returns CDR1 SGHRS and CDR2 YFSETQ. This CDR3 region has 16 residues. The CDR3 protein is CASSLGVGGFSQPQHF. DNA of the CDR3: TGCGCCAGCAGCTTGGGAGTAGGTGGATTTAGTCAGCCCCAGCATTTT.

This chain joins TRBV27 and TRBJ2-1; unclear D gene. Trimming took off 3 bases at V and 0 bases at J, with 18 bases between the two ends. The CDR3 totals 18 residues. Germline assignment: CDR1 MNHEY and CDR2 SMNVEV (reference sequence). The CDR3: CASSFLAMGVRSYNEQFF. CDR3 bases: TGTGCCAGCAGTTTTCTCGCCATGGGTGTACGCTCCTACAATGAGCAGTTCTTC.

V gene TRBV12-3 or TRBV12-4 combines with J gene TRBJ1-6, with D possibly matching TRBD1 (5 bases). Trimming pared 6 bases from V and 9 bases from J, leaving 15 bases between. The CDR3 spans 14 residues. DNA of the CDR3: TGTGCCAGCAGGAAGTCCGGGACGTTTTCACCCCTCCACTTT. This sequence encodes CASRKSGTFSPLHF.

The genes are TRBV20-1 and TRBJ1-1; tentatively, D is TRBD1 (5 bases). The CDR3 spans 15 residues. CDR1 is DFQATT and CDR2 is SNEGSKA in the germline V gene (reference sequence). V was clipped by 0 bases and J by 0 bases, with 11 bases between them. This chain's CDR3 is CSARDRSRVNTEAFF. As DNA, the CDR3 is TGCAGTGCTAGAGATCGAAGCAGGGTGAACACTGAAGCTTTCTTT.

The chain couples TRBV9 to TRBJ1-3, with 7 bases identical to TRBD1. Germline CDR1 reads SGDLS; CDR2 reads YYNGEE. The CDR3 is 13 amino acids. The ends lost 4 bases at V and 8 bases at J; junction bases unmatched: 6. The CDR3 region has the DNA TGTGCCAGCAGCCTAGACAGGGCGGACACCATATATTTT. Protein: CASSLDRADTIYF. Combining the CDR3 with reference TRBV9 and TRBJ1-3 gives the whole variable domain DSGVTQTPKHLITATGQRVTLRCSPRSGDLSVYWYQQSLDQGLQFLIQYYNGEERAKGNILERFSAQQFPDLHSELNLSSLELGDSALYFCASSLDRADTIYFGEGSWLTVV.

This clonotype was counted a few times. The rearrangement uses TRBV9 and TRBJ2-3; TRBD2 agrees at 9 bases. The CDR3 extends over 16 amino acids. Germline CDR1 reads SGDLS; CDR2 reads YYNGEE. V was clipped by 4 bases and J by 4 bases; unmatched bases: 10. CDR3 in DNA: TGTGCCAGCAGCCCTCGGGCTAGCGGGATCCCAGATACGCAGTATTTT. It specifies CASSPRASGIPDTQYF.

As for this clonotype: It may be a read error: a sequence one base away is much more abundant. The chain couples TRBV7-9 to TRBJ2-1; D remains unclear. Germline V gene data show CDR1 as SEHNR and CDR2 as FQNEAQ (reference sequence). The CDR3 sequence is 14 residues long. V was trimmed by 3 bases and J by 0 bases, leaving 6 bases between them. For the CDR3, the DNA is TGTGCCAGCAGCTTGTGGAGCTCCTACAATGAGCAGTTCTTC. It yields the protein CASSLWSSYNEQFF.

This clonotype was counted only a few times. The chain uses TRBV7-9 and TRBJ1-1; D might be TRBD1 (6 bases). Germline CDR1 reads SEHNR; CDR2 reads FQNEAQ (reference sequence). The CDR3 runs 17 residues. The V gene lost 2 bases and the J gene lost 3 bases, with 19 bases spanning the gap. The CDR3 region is CASSLWAVWGADTEAFF. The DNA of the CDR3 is TGTGCCAGCAGCTTATGGGCGGTTTGGGGGGCGGACACTGAAGCTTTCTTT.

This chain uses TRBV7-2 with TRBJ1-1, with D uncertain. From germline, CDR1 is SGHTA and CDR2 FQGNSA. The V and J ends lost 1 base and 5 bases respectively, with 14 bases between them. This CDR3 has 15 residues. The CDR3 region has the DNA TGTGCCAGCAGCTTAGTGTGGGGAGGAGGTACTGAAGCTTTCTTT. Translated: CASSLVWGGGTEAFF.

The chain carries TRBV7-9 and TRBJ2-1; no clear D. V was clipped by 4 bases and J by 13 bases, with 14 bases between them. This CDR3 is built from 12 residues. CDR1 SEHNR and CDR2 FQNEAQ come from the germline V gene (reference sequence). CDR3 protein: CASSSNEVVQFF. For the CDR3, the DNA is TGTGCCAGCAGCTCAAACGAAGTCGTCCAGTTCTTC. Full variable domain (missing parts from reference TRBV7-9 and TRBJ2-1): DTGVSQNPRHKITKRGQNVTFRCDPISEHNRLYWYRQTLGQGPEFLTYFQNEAQLEKSRLLSDRFSAERPKGSFSTLEIQRTEQGDSAMYLCASSSNEVVQFFGPGTRLTVL.

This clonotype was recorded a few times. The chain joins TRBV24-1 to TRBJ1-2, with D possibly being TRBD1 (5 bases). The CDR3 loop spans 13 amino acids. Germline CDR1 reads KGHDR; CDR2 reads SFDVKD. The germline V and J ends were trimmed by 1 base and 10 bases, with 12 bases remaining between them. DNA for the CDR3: TGTGCCACCAGTGATTTCGGTGGGGGTGACTACACCTTC. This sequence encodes CATSDFGGGDYTF.